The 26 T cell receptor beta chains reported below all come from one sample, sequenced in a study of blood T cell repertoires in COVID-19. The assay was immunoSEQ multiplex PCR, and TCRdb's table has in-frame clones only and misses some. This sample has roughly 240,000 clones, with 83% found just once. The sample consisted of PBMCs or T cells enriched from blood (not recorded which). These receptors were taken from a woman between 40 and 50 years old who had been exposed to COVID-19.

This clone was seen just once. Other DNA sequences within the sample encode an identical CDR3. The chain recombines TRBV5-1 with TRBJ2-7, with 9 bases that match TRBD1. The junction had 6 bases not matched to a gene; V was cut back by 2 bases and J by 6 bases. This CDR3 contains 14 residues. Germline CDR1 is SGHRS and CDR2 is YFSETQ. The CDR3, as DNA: TGCGCCAGCAGCTTAGGTGACAGGGGGTCCGAGCAGTACTTC. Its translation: CASSLGDRGSEQYF. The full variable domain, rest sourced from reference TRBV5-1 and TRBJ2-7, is KAGVTQTPRYLIKTRGQQVTLSCSPISGHRSVSWYQQTPGQGLQFLFEYFSETQRNKGNFPGRFSGRQFSNSRSEMNVSTLELGDSALYLCASSLGDRGSEQYFGPGTRLTVT.

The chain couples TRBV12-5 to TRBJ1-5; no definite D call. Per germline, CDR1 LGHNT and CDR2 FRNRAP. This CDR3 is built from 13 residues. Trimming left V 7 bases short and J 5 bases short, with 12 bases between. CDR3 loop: CASAVMRDQPQHF. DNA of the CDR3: TGTGCTAGTGCAGTGATGAGGGATCAGCCCCAGCATTTT.

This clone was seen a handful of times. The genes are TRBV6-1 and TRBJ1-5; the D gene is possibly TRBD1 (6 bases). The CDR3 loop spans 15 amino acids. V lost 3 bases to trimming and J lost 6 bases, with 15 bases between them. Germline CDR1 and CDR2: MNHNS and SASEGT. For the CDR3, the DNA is TGTGCCAGCAGTGACCCCCAGGGGCCAGTTCAGCCCCAGCATTTT. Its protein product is CASSDPQGPVQPQHF.

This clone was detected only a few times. CDR3 nucleotide sequence: TGTGCCAGCAGCTTGGATTGGACAGGCACCAGGGGCTACACCTTC. Its translation is CASSLDWTGTRGYTF. The chain recombines TRBV5-6 with TRBJ1-2, with 7 nucleotides matching TRBD1. This CDR3 contains 15 residues. CDR1 SGHDT and CDR2 YYEEEE come from the germline V gene. V lost 0 bases and J lost 8; bases outside the gene matches: 10.

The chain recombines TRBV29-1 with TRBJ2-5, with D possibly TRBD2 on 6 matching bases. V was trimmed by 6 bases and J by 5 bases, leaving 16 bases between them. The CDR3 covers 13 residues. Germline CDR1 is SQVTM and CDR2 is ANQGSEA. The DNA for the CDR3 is TGCAGCGTCCTGGAGGGCCCGGGGGAGACCCAGTACTTC. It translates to CSVLEGPGETQYF.

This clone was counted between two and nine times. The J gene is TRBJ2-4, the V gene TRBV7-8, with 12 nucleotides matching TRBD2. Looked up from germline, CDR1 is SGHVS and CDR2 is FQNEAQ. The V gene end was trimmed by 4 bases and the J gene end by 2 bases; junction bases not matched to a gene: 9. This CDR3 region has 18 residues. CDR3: CASSSSGGARGSKNIQYF. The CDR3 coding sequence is TGTGCCAGCAGCTCTAGCGGGGGGGCGAGAGGATCCAAAAACATTCAGTACTTC.

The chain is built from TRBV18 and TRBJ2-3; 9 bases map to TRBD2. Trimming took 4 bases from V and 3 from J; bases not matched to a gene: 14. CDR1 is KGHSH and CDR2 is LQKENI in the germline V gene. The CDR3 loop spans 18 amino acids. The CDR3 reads CASSLTAPGRGGTDTQYF. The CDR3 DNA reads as TGTGCCAGCTCACTGACTGCCCCCGGGCGGGGGGGTACAGATACGCAGTATTTT.

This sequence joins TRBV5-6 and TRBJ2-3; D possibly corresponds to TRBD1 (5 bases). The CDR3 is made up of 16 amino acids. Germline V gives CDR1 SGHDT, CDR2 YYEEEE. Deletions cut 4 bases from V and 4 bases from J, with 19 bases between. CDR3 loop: CASSQGPNAPSDTQYF. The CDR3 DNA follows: TGTGCCAGCAGCCAGGGCCCCAACGCACCCTCAGATACGCAGTATTTT. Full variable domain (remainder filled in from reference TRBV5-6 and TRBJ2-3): DAGVTQSPTHLIKTRGQQVTLRCSPKSGHDTVSWYQQALGQGPQFIFQYYEEEERQRGNFPDRFSGHQFPNYSSELNVNALLLGDSALYLCASSQGPNAPSDTQYFGPGTRLTVL.

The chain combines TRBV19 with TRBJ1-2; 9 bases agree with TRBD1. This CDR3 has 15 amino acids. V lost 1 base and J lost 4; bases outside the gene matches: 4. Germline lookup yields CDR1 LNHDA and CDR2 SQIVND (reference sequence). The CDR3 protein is CASSIATTGGYGYTF. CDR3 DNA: TGTGCCAGTAGTATAGCGACGACAGGGGGCTATGGCTACACCTTC.

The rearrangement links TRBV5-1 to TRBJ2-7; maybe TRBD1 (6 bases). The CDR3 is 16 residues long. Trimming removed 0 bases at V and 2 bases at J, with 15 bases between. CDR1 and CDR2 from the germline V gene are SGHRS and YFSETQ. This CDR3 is CASSLGGQSGAYEQYF. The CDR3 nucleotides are TGCGCCAGCAGCTTGGGTGGTCAGTCAGGGGCCTACGAGCAGTACTTC.

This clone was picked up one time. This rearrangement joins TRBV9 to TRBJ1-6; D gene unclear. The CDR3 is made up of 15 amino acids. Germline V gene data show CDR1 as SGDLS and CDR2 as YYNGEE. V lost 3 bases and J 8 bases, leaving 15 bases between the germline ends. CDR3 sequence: CASSATPELDSPLHF. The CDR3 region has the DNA TGTGCCAGCAGCGCCACTCCTGAGTTGGATTCACCCCTCCACTTT.

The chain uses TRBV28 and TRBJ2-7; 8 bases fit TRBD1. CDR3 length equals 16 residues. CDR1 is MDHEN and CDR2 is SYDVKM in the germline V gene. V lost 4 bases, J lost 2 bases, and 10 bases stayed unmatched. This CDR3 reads CASSSPSAGGAYEQYF. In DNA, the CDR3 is TGTGCCAGCAGTTCGCCCTCTGCAGGGGGCGCCTACGAGCAGTACTTC.

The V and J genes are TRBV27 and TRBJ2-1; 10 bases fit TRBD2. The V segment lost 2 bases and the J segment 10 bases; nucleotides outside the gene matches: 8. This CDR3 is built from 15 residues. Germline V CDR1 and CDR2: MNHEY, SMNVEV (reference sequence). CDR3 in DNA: TGTGCCAGCAGTTTAAGCGGGGGGGCCCCCCCGGAGCAGTTCTTC. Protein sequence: CASSLSGGAPPEQFF.

The CDR3 nucleotides are TGTGCCAGCAGTGAAGGCGGCCCTAGCACAGATACGCAGTATTTT. Protein product: CASSEGGPSTDTQYF. The V call is TRBV28, the J call TRBJ2-3; D uncertain. This CDR3 spans 15 amino acids. Trimming left V 5 bases short and J 0 bases short, with 12 bases between. Per the germline V gene, CDR1 is MDHEN and CDR2 is SYDVKM.

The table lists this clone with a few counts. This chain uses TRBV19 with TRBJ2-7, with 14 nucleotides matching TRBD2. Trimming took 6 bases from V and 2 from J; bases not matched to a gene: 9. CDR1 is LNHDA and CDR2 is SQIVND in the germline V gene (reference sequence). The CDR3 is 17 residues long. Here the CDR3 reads CASRRTSGGPITYEQYF. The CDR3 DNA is TGTGCCAGTAGGAGGACTAGCGGGGGGCCGATCACCTACGAGCAGTACTTC.

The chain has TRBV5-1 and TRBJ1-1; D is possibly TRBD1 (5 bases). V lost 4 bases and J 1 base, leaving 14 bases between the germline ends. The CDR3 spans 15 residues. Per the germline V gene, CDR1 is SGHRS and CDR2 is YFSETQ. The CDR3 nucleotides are TGCGCCAGCAGCCCTTCGGGGGATCCGAACACTGAAGCTTTCTTT. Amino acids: CASSPSGDPNTEAFF.

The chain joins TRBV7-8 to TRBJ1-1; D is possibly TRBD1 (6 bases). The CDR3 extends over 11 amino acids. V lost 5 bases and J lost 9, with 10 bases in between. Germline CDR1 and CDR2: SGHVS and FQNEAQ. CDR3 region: CASSPGQKAFF. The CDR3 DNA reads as TGTGCCAGCAGCCCCGGACAGAAAGCTTTCTTT. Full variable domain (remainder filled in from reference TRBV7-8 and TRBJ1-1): GAGVSQSPRYKVAKRGQDVALRCDPISGHVSLFWYQQALGQGPEFLTYFQNEAQLDKSGLPSDRFFAERPEGSVSTLKIQRTQQEDSAVYLCASSPGQKAFFGQGTRLTVV.

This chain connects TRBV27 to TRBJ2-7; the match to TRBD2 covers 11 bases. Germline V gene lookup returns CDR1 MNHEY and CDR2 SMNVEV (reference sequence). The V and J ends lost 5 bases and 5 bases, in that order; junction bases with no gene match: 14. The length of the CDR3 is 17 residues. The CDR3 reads CASSRGGLAGGSNEQYF. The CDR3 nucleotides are TGTGCCAGCAGTCGTGGGGGCCTAGCGGGGGGCAGCAACGAGCAGTACTTC.

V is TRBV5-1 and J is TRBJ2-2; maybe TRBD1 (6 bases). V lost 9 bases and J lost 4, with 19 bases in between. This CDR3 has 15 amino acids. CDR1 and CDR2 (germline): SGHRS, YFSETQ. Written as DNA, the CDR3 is TGCGCCACCTCACCCCCGACAGGAACCACCGGGGAGCTGTTTTTT. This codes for CATSPPTGTTGELFF.

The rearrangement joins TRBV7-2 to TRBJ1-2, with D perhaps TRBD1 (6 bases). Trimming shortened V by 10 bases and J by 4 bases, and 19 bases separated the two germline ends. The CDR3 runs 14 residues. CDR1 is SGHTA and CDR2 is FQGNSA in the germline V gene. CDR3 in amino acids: CATANREGGYGYTF. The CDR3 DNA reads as TGTGCCACCGCGAACAGGGAGGGCGGCTATGGCTACACCTTC.

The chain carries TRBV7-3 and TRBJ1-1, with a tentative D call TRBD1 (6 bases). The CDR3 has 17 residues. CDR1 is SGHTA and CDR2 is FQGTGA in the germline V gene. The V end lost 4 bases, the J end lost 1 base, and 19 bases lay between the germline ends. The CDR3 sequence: CASSSSTFLQGNTEAFF. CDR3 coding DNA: TGTGCCAGCAGCTCGAGCACCTTTCTACAGGGGAACACTGAAGCTTTCTTT.

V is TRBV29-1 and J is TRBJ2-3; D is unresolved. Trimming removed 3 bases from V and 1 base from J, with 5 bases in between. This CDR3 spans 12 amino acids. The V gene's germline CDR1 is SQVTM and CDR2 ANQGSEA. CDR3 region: CSVDQGTDTQYF. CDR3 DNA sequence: TGCAGCGTTGACCAGGGCACAGATACGCAGTATTTT.

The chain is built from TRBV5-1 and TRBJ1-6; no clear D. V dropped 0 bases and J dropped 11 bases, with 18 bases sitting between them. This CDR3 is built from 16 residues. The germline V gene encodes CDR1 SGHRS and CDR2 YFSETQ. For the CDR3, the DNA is TGCGCCAGCAGCTTGGCCGGGGATTGGGGTTCGGCACCCCTCCACTTT. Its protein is CASSLAGDWGSAPLHF.

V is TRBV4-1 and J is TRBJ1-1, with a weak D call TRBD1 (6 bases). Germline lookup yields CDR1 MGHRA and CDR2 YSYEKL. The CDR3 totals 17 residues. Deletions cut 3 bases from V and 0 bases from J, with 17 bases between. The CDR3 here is CASSHWTTGLLNTEAFF. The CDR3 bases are TGCGCCAGCAGCCATTGGACAACAGGGCTTTTGAACACTGAAGCTTTCTTT.

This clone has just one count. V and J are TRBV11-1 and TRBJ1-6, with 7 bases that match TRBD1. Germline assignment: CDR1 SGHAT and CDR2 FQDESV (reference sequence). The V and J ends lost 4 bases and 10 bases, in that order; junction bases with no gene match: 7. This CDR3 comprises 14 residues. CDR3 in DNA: TGTGCCAGCAGCTCGACAGGGAGATGGTCACCCCTCCACTTT. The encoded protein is CASSSTGRWSPLHF.

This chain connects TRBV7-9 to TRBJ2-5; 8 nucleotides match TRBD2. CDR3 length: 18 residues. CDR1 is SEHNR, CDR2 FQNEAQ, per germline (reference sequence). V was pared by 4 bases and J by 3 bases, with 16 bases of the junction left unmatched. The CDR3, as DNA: TGTGCCAGCAGCTCCCGGGAGGTGGTAGCGGGGATCAAAGAGACCCAGTACTTC. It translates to CASSSREVVAGIKETQYF.